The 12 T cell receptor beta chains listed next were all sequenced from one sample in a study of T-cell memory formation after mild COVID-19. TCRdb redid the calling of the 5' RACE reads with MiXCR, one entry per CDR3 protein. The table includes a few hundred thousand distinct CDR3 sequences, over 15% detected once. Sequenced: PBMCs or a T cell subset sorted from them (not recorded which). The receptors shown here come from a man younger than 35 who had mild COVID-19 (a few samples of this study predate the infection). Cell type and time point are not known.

DNA for the CDR3: TGTGCCAGCAGTTACTCGACCAGTACGCTTTTTGAGCAGTACTTC. Its translation: CASSYSTSTLFEQYF. The V gene is TRBV6-5, the J gene TRBJ2-7, with D unclear. Germline CDR1 and CDR2: MNHEY and SVGAGI. Trimming stripped 0 bases from V and 7 bases from J, with 16 bases between. This CDR3 is built from 15 residues.

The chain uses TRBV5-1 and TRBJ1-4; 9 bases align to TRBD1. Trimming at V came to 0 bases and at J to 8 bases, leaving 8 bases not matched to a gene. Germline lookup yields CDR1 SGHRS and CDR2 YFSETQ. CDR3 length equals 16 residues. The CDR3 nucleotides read TGCGCCAGCAGCTTGGCCACGACAGGGGGTGAAGAAAAACTGTTTTTT. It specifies CASSLATTGGEEKLFF.

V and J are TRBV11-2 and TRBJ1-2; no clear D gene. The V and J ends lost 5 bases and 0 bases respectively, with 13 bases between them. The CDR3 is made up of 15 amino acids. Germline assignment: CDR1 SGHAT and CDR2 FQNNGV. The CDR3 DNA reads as TGTGCCAGCAGCCCCCGGGCCCGACCTAACTATGGCTACACCTTC. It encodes CASSPRARPNYGYTF.

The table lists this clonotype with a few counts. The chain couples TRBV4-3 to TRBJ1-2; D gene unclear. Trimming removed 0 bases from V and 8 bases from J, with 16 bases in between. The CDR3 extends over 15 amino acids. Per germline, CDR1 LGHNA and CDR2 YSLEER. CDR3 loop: CASSQEPELVRGYTF. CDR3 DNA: TGCGCCAGCAGCCAAGAGCCCGAATTAGTGAGAGGCTACACCTTC.

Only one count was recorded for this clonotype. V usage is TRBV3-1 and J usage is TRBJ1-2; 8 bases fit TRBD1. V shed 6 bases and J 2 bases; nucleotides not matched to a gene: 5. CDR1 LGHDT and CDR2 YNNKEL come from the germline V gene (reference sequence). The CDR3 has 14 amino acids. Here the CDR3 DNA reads TGTGCCAGCAGGAGGCAGGGGGCGAACTATGGCTACACCTTC. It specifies CASRRQGANYGYTF.

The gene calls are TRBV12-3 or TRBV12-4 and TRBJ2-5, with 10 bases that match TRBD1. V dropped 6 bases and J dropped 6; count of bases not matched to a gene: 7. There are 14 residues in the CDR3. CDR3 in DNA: TGTGCCAGCAGGTCGGGACAGGGGCGAAAGACCCAGTACTTC. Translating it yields CASRSGQGRKTQYF.

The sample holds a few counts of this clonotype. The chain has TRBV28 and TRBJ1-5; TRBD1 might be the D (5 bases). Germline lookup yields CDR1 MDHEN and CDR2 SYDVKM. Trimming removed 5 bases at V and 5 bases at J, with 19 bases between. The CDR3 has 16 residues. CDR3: CASSLLPGQSYQPQHF. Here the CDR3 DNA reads TGTGCCAGCAGTCTTCTACCGGGGCAATCGTATCAGCCCCAGCATTTT.

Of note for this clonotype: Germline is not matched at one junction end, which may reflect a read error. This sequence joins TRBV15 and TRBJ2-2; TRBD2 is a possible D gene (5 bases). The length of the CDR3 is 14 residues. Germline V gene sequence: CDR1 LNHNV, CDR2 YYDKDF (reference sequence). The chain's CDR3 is CATSRDRNTGELIF. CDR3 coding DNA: TGTGCCACCAGCAGGGATCGGAACACCGGGGAGCTGATTTTT. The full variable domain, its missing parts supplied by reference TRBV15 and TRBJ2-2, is DAMVIQNPRYQVTQFGKPVTLSCSQTLNHNVMYWYQQKSSQAPKLLFHYYDKDFNNEADTPDNFQSRRPNTSFCFLDIRSPGLGDTAMYLCATSRDRNTGELIFGEGSRLTVL.

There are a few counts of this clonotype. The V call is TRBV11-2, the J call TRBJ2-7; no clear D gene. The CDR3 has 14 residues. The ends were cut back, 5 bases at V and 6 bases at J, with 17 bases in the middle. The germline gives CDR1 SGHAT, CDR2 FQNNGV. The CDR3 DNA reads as TGTGCCAGCAGCCCCCAAGACGTGGCTTTCGAGCAGTACTTC. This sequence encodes CASSPQDVAFEQYF. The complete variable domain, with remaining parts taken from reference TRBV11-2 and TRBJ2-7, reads EAGVAQSPRYKIIEKRQSVAFWCNPISGHATLYWYQQILGQGPKLLIQFQNNGVVDDSQLPKDRFSAERLKGVDSTLKIQPAKLEDSAVYLCASSPQDVAFEQYFGPGTRLTVT.

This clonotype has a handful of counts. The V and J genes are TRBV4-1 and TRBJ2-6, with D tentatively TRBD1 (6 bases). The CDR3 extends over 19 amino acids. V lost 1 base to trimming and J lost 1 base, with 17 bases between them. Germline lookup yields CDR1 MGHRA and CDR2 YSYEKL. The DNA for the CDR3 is TGCGCCAGCAGCCAAGCACAGGGCACGGGAAGTTCTGGGGCCAACGTCCTGACTTTC. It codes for CASSQAQGTGSSGANVLTF.

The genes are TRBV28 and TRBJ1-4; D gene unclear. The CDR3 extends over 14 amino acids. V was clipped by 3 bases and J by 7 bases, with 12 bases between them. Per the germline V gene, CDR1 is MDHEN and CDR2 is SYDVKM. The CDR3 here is CASSLATITEKLFF. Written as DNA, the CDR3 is TGTGCCAGCAGTTTGGCCACGATAACTGAAAAACTGTTTTTT.

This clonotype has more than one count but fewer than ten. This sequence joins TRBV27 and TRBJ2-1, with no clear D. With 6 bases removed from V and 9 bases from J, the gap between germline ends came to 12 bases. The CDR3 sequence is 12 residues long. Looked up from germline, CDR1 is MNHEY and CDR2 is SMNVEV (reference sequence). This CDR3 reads CASSSPFGEQFF. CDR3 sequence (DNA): TGTGCCAGCAGCTCCCCCTTCGGTGAGCAGTTCTTC.